These 24 T cell receptor beta chains came from one sample sequenced in a study of cytomegalovirus exposure and HLA in healthy donors. 13 Jbeta primers and 60 Vbeta primers were used for the PCR. Method: immunoSEQ multiplex PCR; TCRdb's copy keeps in-frame clones and lacks some. Its table records 150,000 to 200,000 clones. Sequenced material: PBMCs. The receptors stem from a boy between 10 and 17 years old in good health and CMV-seronegative.

J is TRBJ1-2 and V is TRBV6-1; D is undetermined. V lost 4 bases and J lost 1, with 25 bases in between. Per germline, CDR1 MNHNS and CDR2 SASEGT. This CDR3 is 19 amino acids long. Here the CDR3 reads CASSGGDMSVGPNNYGYTF. The CDR3 DNA reads as TGTGCCAGCAGTGGGGGAGATATGTCGGTTGGACCCAATAACTATGGCTACACCTTC.

The gene calls are TRBV9 and TRBJ2-1; possibly TRBD2 for D (5 bases). The CDR3 is made up of 13 amino acids. V lost 5 bases and J lost 7, with 13 bases in between. Germline V gene sequence: CDR1 SGDLS, CDR2 YYNGEE. CDR3 residues: CASRGDLGNEQFF. In DNA, the CDR3 is TGTGCCAGCAGGGGAGACTTGGGGAATGAGCAGTTCTTC.

This chain links TRBV5-1 with TRBJ2-7, with 7 nucleotides matching TRBD1. The CDR3 contains 15 residues. The germline V gene has CDR1 SGHRS and CDR2 YFSETQ. Germline trimming cut 4 bases from V and 0 bases from J; bases unmatched to any gene: 7. CDR3 region: CASSLMWDSSYEQYF. CDR3 coding DNA: TGCGCCAGCAGCCTAATGTGGGACAGCTCCTACGAGCAGTACTTC.

Remarks on this clone: The sample carries other DNA sequences with the same CDR3. This chain links TRBV5-4 with TRBJ2-2; a weak D match, TRBD1 (6 bases). The CDR3 has 13 residues. From germline, CDR1 is SGHNT and CDR2 YYREEE (reference sequence). Deletions cut 3 bases from V and 3 bases from J, with 6 bases between. CDR3 in amino acids: CASSSGDTGELFF. CDR3 coding DNA: TGTGCCAGCAGCTCAGGGGACACCGGGGAGCTGTTTTTT.

The V gene is TRBV5-1, the J gene TRBJ1-1; D not certain. This CDR3 is built from 14 residues. Trimming shortened V by 4 bases and J by 0 bases, and 10 bases separated the two germline ends. Per germline, CDR1 SGHRS and CDR2 YFSETQ. CDR3 sequence (DNA): TGCGCCAGCAGCCGAGTTTTGTTGAACACTGAAGCTTTCTTT. It encodes CASSRVLLNTEAFF.

V and J are TRBV7-2 and TRBJ1-2; TRBD1 aligns across 9 bases. CDR1 SGHTA and CDR2 FQGNSA come from the germline V gene. The CDR3 is 15 residues long. The ends lost 5 bases at V and 5 bases at J; junction bases unmatched: 9. CDR3 loop: CASSLGTGSSYGYTF. The CDR3 nucleotides read TGTGCCAGCAGCCTAGGGACAGGGTCTTCGTATGGCTACACCTTC.

The J gene is TRBJ1-4, the V gene TRBV28; no firm D call. CDR3 size: 16 residues. Trimming removed 2 bases at V and 7 bases at J, with 17 bases between. Per the germline V gene, CDR1 is MDHEN and CDR2 is SYDVKM. CDR3 in amino acids: CASSLRVAGFTEKLFF. Here the CDR3 DNA reads TGTGCCAGCAGTTTACGGGTGGCCGGGTTCACTGAAAAACTGTTTTTT.

This chain connects TRBV10-3 to TRBJ2-2; D possibly corresponds to TRBD2 (6 bases). The germline gives CDR1 ENHRY, CDR2 SYGVKD. The CDR3 covers 14 residues. Trimming took 10 bases from V and 4 from J, leaving 16 bases between them. The CDR3, as DNA: TGTGCCACCGGGGCCAGGGAGGTCACCGGGGAGCTGTTTTTT. Translation gives CATGAREVTGELFF.

This chain's CDR3 is CASSLGTSGGFETQYF. DNA for the CDR3: TGCGCCAGCAGCTTGGGGACTAGCGGGGGGTTTGAGACCCAGTACTTC. This rearrangement joins TRBV5-1 to TRBJ2-5; 14 bases fit TRBD2. Germline CDR1 SGHRS, CDR2 YFSETQ. The V and J ends lost 0 bases and 5 bases, in that order; junction bases with no gene match: 3. CDR3 length: 16 amino acids.

The chain combines TRBV11-2 with TRBJ2-5, with 11 bases identical to TRBD2. The germline V gene encodes CDR1 SGHAT and CDR2 FQNNGV. This CDR3 spans 16 amino acids. V lost 4 bases, J lost 0 bases, and 4 bases stayed unmatched. CDR3: CASSYTSGGNQETQYF. The CDR3 nucleotides are TGTGCCAGCAGCTACACTAGCGGGGGAAACCAAGAGACCCAGTACTTC. Combining the CDR3 with reference TRBV11-2 and TRBJ2-5 gives the whole variable domain EAGVAQSPRYKIIEKRQSVAFWCNPISGHATLYWYQQILGQGPKLLIQFQNNGVVDDSQLPKDRFSAERLKGVDSTLKIQPAKLEDSAVYLCASSYTSGGNQETQYFGPGTRLLVL.

The chain links TRBV5-6 to TRBJ2-2, with D possibly being TRBD2 (6 bases). The CDR3 has 14 residues. The germline CDR1 and CDR2 sequences are SGHDT and YYEEEE. Trimming stripped 5 bases from V and 7 bases from J, with 15 bases between. CDR3 nucleotides: TGTGCCAGCAGGCGGGACGAATCTTACGGGGAGCTGTTTTTT. Protein: CASRRDESYGELFF.

The CDR3 nucleotides are TGTGCCAGTACGGGCAGGGGGTATGATGAGCAGTTCTTC. Its protein is CASTGRGYDEQFF. The J gene is TRBJ2-1, the V gene TRBV19; 7 nucleotides match TRBD1. The CDR3 is made up of 13 amino acids. J gave up 8 bases and V 7 bases, and 8 bases lay outside the gene matches. Germline CDR1 LNHDA, CDR2 SQIVND (reference sequence).

The chain couples TRBV27 to TRBJ1-4; TRBD1 matches 8 bases. There are 16 residues in the CDR3. Germline CDR1 reads MNHEY; CDR2 reads SMNVEV (reference sequence). V gave up 6 bases and J gave up 0 bases; unmatched junction bases: 6. The CDR3 region has the DNA TGTGCCAGCAGCGGGGACAGGATTGCAACTAATGAAAAACTGTTTTTT. Protein: CASSGDRIATNEKLFF.

The chain recombines TRBV4-3 with TRBJ1-5; D is ambiguous. Trimming removed 0 bases at V and 0 bases at J, with 15 bases between. Germline V lookup: CDR1 LGHNA, CDR2 YSLEER. CDR3 length equals 18 residues. Here the CDR3 reads CASSQDLSAAASNQPQHF. CDR3 coding DNA: TGCGCCAGCAGCCAAGATTTAAGCGCGGCAGCTAGCAATCAGCCCCAGCATTTT.

Concerning this clone: Other nucleotide sequences in the sample specify the same CDR3. J is TRBJ1-2 and V is TRBV6-1; D not certain. V lost 2 bases and J 2 bases, leaving 6 bases between the germline ends. Germline CDR1 is MNHNS and CDR2 is SASEGT. The CDR3 has 13 residues. This chain's CDR3 is CASSETGNYGYTF. In DNA, the CDR3 is TGTGCCAGCAGTGAAACGGGAAACTATGGCTACACCTTC.

This chain joins TRBV28 and TRBJ1-2, with D maybe TRBD1 (5 bases). Trimming removed 10 bases at V and 2 bases at J, with 14 bases between. From germline, CDR1 is MDHEN and CDR2 SYDVKM. The CDR3 extends over 13 amino acids. CDR3 nucleotides: TGTGCCATAAACCCCGGGGGAAACTATGGCTACACCTTC. Translating it yields CAINPGGNYGYTF.

The CDR3 DNA is TGTGCCAGCAGCTTGGTGTACACCCCCGGGGGTGAGCAGTTCTTC. It specifies CASSLVYTPGGEQFF. The rearrangement uses TRBV5-8 and TRBJ2-1; a weak D match, TRBD2 (6 bases). The CDR3 consists of 15 residues. The V and J ends lost 0 bases and 9 bases respectively, with 16 bases between them. Germline CDR1 and CDR2: SGHTS and YDEGEE.

This chain uses TRBV9 with TRBJ1-1; TRBD1 aligns across 9 bases. V lost 5 bases to trimming and J lost 8 bases; unmatched junction nucleotides: 4. The CDR3 consists of 12 residues. Germline V CDR1 and CDR2: SGDLS, YYNGEE. The CDR3 here is CASSTGGREAFF. The CDR3 nucleotides are TGTGCCAGCAGTACAGGGGGCCGAGAAGCTTTCTTT. Combining the CDR3 with reference TRBV9 and TRBJ1-1 gives the whole variable domain DSGVTQTPKHLITATGQRVTLRCSPRSGDLSVYWYQQSLDQGLQFLIQYYNGEERAKGNILERFSAQQFPDLHSELNLSSLELGDSALYFCASSTGGREAFFGQGTRLTVV.

The chain uses TRBV30 and TRBJ2-1, with TRBD2 identical over 12 bases. Germline assignment: CDR1 GTSNPN and CDR2 SVGIG (reference sequence). The CDR3 is 14 residues long. The V and J ends lost 5 bases and 6 bases, in that order; junction bases with no gene match: 5. The CDR3 nucleotides are TGTGCCTGGGACCTAGCGGGGGGGCCCAATGAGCAGTTCTTC. Protein: CAWDLAGGPNEQFF. The full variable domain, its missing parts supplied by reference TRBV30 and TRBJ2-1, is SQTIHQWPATLVQPVGSPLSLECTVEGTSNPNLYWYRQAAGRGLQLLFYSVGIGQISSEVPQNLSASRPQDRQFILSSKKLLLSDSGFYLCAWDLAGGPNEQFFGPGTRLTVL.

This rearrangement joins TRBV4-3 to TRBJ2-2; D is unclear. Trimming shortened V by 0 bases and J by 6 bases, and 11 bases separated the two germline ends. Germline-derived CDR1 and CDR2 are LGHNA and YSLEER. The CDR3 contains 15 residues. The CDR3 nucleotides read TGCGCCAGCAGCCAAGAACAGAGTAACGCCGGGGAGCTGTTTTTT. Protein sequence: CASSQEQSNAGELFF.

J is TRBJ2-7 and V is TRBV19; D unresolved. The CDR3 contains 14 residues. V shed 4 bases and J shed 7 bases, with 17 bases lying between them. The germline V gene has CDR1 LNHDA and CDR2 SQIVND (reference sequence). The CDR3 DNA reads as TGTGCCAGTAGTACTAATCTCCGACATTGGGAGCAGTACTTC. The encoded protein is CASSTNLRHWEQYF.

The V call is TRBV30, the J call TRBJ1-1; D is perhaps TRBD1 (5 bases). The V end lost 0 bases, the J end lost 10 bases, and 18 bases lay between the germline ends. Germline V gene sequence: CDR1 GTSNPN, CDR2 SVGIG (reference sequence). The CDR3 has 14 residues. CDR3 bases: TGTGCCTGGAGTGTACGGGGGGTCGGGTTTCGAGCTTTCTTT. As protein: CAWSVRGVGFRAFF.

The rearrangement uses TRBV5-1 and TRBJ1-2; D is ambiguous. With 0 bases removed from V and 8 bases from J, the gap between germline ends came to 11 bases. The CDR3 extends over 13 amino acids. Germline V gene lookup returns CDR1 SGHRS and CDR2 YFSETQ. The CDR3 coding sequence is TGCGCCAGCAGCTTGGCCGAGGGAGAGGGCTACACCTTC. Its protein is CASSLAEGEGYTF.

This sequence joins TRBV28 and TRBJ2-7, with D possibly being TRBD2 (5 bases). Germline loops: CDR1 MDHEN, CDR2 SYDVKM. V was shortened by 0 bases and J by 2 bases, with 11 bases between the two germline ends. The CDR3 loop spans 15 amino acids. The CDR3 sequence is CASSLWLAETYEQYF. The DNA of the CDR3 is TGTGCCAGCAGTTTATGGCTAGCCGAGACCTACGAGCAGTACTTC. Full variable domain (outside the CDR3, taken from reference TRBV28 and TRBJ2-7): DVKVTQSSRYLVKRTGEKVFLECVQDMDHENMFWYRQDPGLGLRLIYFSYDVKMKEKGDIPEGYSVSREKKERFSLILESASTNQTSMYLCASSLWLAETYEQYFGPGTRLTVT.